The clone carrying this T cell receptor beta chain came up many times. The data derive from a study of human T cells and chemical hapten exposure. Sample time point: patch test 1, 2 weeks after DPC sensitization. Treatment specified: therapeutic diphenylcyclopropenone sensitization with weekly scalp DPC. Phlebotomy was performed prior to application of every patch test. As handled by the study authors: Counts of TCRs in each sample centred on a median of roughly 89,000 and extended from approximately 20,000 to 700,000. Using its own MiXCR run on the RACE reads, TCRdb lists one record per CDR3 protein. These V and J calls are TCRdb output, not the study's own analysis. Counted here are tens of thousands of distinct CDR3 sequences, roughly a tenth occurring once; the ten biggest clones make up less than 2.5%. This TCR came from a man aged 35-49 years with alopecia areata. Some clones in this sample may be carry-over from other donors' samples. Sequences were derived from whole blood, sampled in connection with sensitization to the hapten diphenylcyclopropenone (DPC).

CDR3 sequence: CASSVGETSQETQYF. CDR3 in DNA: TGTGCCAGCAGCGTAGGCGAGACTAGCCAAGAGACCCAGTACTTC. The gene calls are TRBV9 and TRBJ2-5, with D maybe TRBD2 (6 bases). Germline V lookup: CDR1 SGDLS, CDR2 YYNGEE. The ends were cut back, 0 bases at V and 1 base at J, with 10 bases in the middle. CDR3 length: 15 amino acids. Looking up the rest from reference TRBV9 and TRBJ2-5 gives the full variable domain: DSGVTQTPKHLITATGQRVTLRCSPRSGDLSVYWYQQSLDQGLQFLIQYYNGEERAKGNILERFSAQQFPDLHSELNLSSLELGDSALYFCASSVGETSQETQYFGPGTRLLVL.